This TCR beta chain stems from a study of neurological immune-mediated disorders (dated by TCRdb to between 2018 and 2021). At the level of the whole study: Of the approximately 35 multiple sclerosis patients, approximately 31 had relapsing-remitting MS and 3 had secondary progressive MS. The cohort was made up of 68 subjects, consisting of 14 HAM/TSP patients, about 34 multiple sclerosis patients and 20 healthy controls. Longitudinal samples, technical triplicates and paired sorted CD4+ and CD8+ T-cell subsets, alongside PBMC samples, were included among the roughly 97 TCR-beta libraries. Using UMI-based sequencing, the study compared peripheral blood TCR-beta repertoires from patients with HTLV-I-associated myelopathy (HAM/TSP), patients with multiple sclerosis, and healthy controls. The paper as a whole reports these results and caveats: In a phylogenetic analysis, the repertoires of 18 out of 34 MS patients fell into a single cluster of related CDR3 sequences, pointing to a possible signature at the repertoire level. TCR clonal expansion was highest in HAM/TSP patients and lowest in MS patients, with MS patients falling below even healthy controls. No identical CDR3 amino acid sequences were shared among expanded clones across subjects, suggesting private TCR-beta repertoires in all groups. The MS cluster showed no association with clinical or MRI features, and the authors stated that larger cohorts are needed.

For the unsorted PBMC libraries, 2 million PBMCs were stored in RNAlater at -80 degrees C until RNA extraction and were used to generate the libraries. The multiple sclerosis patients were enrolled in a US clinical protocol that used magnetic resonance imaging to evaluate disease progression. PBMCs were separated from peripheral blood using Ficoll-Hypaque density gradient centrifugation and then cryopreserved in liquid nitrogen. Measured from the cysteine to the phenylalanine, the CDR3 is 14 residues long. The read is trimmed to its CDR3 DNA, 42 bases read in frame from base 1. The germline V gene (reference sequence) supplies CDR1 LGHDT and CDR2 YNNKEL. The junction carries 3 bases between V and J, which are trimmed by 1 base and 0 bases respectively. To synthesize cDNA, template-switch 5'RACE was performed with a primer carrying a 10-nucleotide random unique molecular identifier so that each TCR transcript was tagged. Each sequencing run produced over 180 million TCR-beta sequences covering 15-18 subjects. Total RNA was extracted with the RNeasy kit. Using the KAPA Real-time Library Amplification kit, TCR-beta VDJ regions were amplified with primers for the TCR constant region and the 5'RACE anchor. Sample indexes and Illumina adaptors were added in a first PCR, after which library yield was increased in a second PCR. The roughly 650 bp TCR product was size-selected on a 2% E-gel SizeSelection system after Ampure bead purification. Before pooling, library quality was assessed on a Bioanalyzer, concentration was determined with Qubit, and library quantification was performed with the Kapa Library Quantification kit. Paired-end 2 x 150 bp sequencing of the libraries was performed on an Illumina HiSeq 2500. To increase sequence diversity, roughly 24-31% phiX was spiked into each library pool. Concerning the study's data processing: The quality-filtered reads were processed with the UMI-based MiGEC pipeline, whose error correction step removed more than 80% of the raw TCR sequences. IMGT germline references were used for alignment of VDJ genes, and clonotypes were defined by a unique CDR3 amino acid sequence together with V-J genes. Clonal expansion, Shannon diversity and CDR3 relatedness were evaluated with VDJtools (CalcPairwiseDistances, ClusterSamples), while phylogenetic trees were built in CLCbio workbench. Using coefficient-of-variation modelling across technical triplicates, the study counted a clone as expanded if it had at least 8 unique UMIs. In-frame beta chains were kept once TCRdb had trimmed the public reads at Q25 with fastp and called clones with MiXCR. Identical CDR3 proteins give one entry, which carries the most common genes and DNA. The V and J calls were not made by the authors but by TCRdb's processing. The sample table shows roughly 74,000 distinct CDR3 sequences, and 5.2% are seen once. 7.4% of the sample is in the top ten clones.

This clonotype was found many times. Its antigen remains undetermined. No much larger clone exists at a distance of one base, and base qualities are not known. The sequenced sample was PBMCs. The rearranged chain carries TRBV3-1 and TRBJ2-2, with the D gene not clear enough to name. This receptor was identified in a young man with multiple sclerosis. The CDR3 amino acid sequence is: CASSQAPNTGELFF. The DNA sequence reads TGTGCCAGCAGCCAAGCACCGAACACCGGGGAGCTGTTTTTT.